This paragraph reports one T cell receptor beta chain. The entry originates in a study of shared clonotypes between healthy human individuals. Profiling relied on immunoSEQ multiplex PCR, and the TCRdb table lists in-frame clones only, not all of them. The sample includes millions of clones, roughly nine tenths seen only once; the top ten take around 0.15%. V was clipped by 5 bases and J by 2 bases, with 10 bases between them. The CDR3 runs 12 residues. Germline V lookup: CDR1 GTSNPN, CDR2 SVGIG (reference sequence). The rearrangement links TRBV30 to TRBJ2-7, with D uncertain. The origin of this receptor is a young man in good health. Sequenced input: naive CD4+ T cells sorted from blood. Subset defined: CD45RA+ positively selected. As DNA, the CDR3 is TGTGCCTGGGGAACAGAACCCTACGAGCAGTACTTC. This encodes CAWGTEPYEQYF. Full variable domain (missing parts from reference TRBV30 and TRBJ2-7): SQTIHQWPATLVQPVGSPLSLECTVEGTSNPNLYWYRQAAGRGLQLLFYSVGIGQISSEVPQNLSASRPQDRQFILSSKKLLLSDSGFYLCAWGTEPYEQYFGPGTRLTVT.